Included here is one T cell receptor beta chain sequence, with context. What it binds is not known. PCR used 60 Vbeta primers and 13 Jbeta primers. Generated by immunoSEQ multiplex PCR, the TCRdb table keeps only in-frame clones and is missing some. The sample lists over 200,000 clones; around 70% were seen once. These data originate in a study of cytomegalovirus exposure and HLA in healthy donors. The CDR3 extends over 14 amino acids. V shed 8 bases and J 2 bases; nucleotides not matched to a gene: 7. Per germline, CDR1 LNHDA and CDR2 SQIVND (reference sequence). Study-level points and caveats: A later analysis, which compared TCR beta chains of equal frequency, found the HLA-associated ones more clonally expanded.

The sequence came from a middle-aged man in good health and CMV-seropositive. The J gene is TRBJ1-2, the V gene TRBV19; 8 positions agree with TRBD1. Input material: PBMCs. CDR3 sequence reads: CASFGDRPNYGYTF. Here the CDR3 DNA reads TGTGCCAGTTTTGGGGACAGGCCAAACTATGGCTACACCTTC.